This T cell receptor beta chain stems from a study of T cells in Graves' hyperthyroidism and ophthalmopathy. RNA transcripts yielded amplified TCR beta CDR3 regions. The HTBI set primed first-round TCR CDR3 RT-PCR. TCRdb passed the multiplex PCR reads through MiXCR, listing each CDR3 protein once. The table shows about 840,000 distinct CDR3 sequences, with roughly 40% occurring only once. The PBMCs had their origin in approximately 10 ml of fresh peripheral blood. This clonotype was seen many times. The sample comprised blood. The receptor was isolated from a man younger than 30 with Graves' hyperthyroidism.

In DNA form, the CDR3 reads TGTGCCACCAGCAGTGGACGGGGGACCAACACTGAAGCTTTCTTT. This encodes CATSSGRGTNTEAFF. The chain uses TRBV15 and TRBJ1-1; a possible D gene is TRBD1 (5 bases). CDR1 LNHNV and CDR2 YYDKDF come from the germline V gene (reference sequence). With 3 bases removed from V and 2 bases from J, the gap between germline ends came to 13 bases. The length of the CDR3 is 15 residues.